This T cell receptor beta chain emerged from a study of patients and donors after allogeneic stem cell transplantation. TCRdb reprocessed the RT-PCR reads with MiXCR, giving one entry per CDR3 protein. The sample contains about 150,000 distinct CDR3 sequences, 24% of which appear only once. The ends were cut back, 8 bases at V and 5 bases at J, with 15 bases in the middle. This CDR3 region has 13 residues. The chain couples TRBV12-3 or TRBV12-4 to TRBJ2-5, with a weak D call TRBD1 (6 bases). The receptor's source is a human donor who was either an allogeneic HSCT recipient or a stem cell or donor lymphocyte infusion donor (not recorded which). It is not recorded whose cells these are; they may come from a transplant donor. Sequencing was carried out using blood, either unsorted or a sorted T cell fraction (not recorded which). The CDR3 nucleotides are TGTGCCAGCCGCCCAGGGGTCCGTGAGACCCAGTACTTC. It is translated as CASRPGVRETQYF.